This TCR beta chain came from a study of shared clonotypes between healthy human individuals. The method was immunoSEQ multiplex PCR; TCRdb's version includes in-frame clones alone and lacks a portion of them. The sample holds about 320,000 clones, around 90% seen once. To note about this clone: The antigen remains unidentified.

Regarding the study as a whole: A generally larger estimated richness was seen in naive subsets than in memory subsets. Large depth notwithstanding, sorted-subset sequencing proved incomplete by rarefaction. Sampling included only blood; tissue repertoires likely differ. When naive CD4 clonotypes were compared across a few donors, roughly 4.9% were shared.

The germline gives CDR1 ENHRY, CDR2 SYGVKD. This CDR3 is built from 15 residues. Trimming left V 3 bases short and J 2 bases short, with 12 bases between. The sequence derives from a man aged 18 to 35 in good health. The chain links TRBV10-3 to TRBJ2-3, with D possibly matching TRBD2 (7 bases). The material sequenced was memory CD8+ T cells sorted from blood. Noted subset: CD45RO+ cells pooled with CCR7-negative TemRA cells. The CDR3 DNA is TGTGCCATCAGTGACCGGGGGGCCTACACAGATACGCAGTATTTT. This encodes CAISDRGAYTDTQYF.